This T cell receptor beta chain was captured by sequencing in a study of cytomegalovirus exposure and HLA in healthy donors. The CDR3 loop spans 15 amino acids. V was clipped by 4 bases and J by 4 bases, with 15 bases between them. The germline V gene has CDR1 SGHDT and CDR2 YYEEEE. PCR employed 60 Vbeta and 13 Jbeta primers. Here immunoSEQ multiplex PCR was the method, and the copy in TCRdb shows in-frame clones only, minus some. The data show 200,000 or so clones, with 82% seen just once and 0.098% held by the top ten. The chain links TRBV5-6 to TRBJ2-1; maybe TRBD2 (7 bases). Sample: PBMCs. The source is a boy aged 2 to 10 in good health and CMV-seronegative. Here the CDR3 reads CASSGGASGYNEQFF. CDR3 in DNA: TGTGCCAGCAGCGGGGGGGCTAGCGGATACAATGAGCAGTTCTTC.